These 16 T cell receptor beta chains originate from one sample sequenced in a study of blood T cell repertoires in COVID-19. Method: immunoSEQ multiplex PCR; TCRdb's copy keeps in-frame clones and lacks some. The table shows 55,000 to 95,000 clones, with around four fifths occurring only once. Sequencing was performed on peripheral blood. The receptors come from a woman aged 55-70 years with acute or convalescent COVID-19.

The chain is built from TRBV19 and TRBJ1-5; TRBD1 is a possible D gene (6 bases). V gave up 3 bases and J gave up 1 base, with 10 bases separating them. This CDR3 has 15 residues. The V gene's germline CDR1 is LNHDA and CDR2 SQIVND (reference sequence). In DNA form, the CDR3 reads TGTGCCAGTAGTATTGGTGACAGGAGCAATCAGCCCCAGCATTTT. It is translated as CASSIGDRSNQPQHF.

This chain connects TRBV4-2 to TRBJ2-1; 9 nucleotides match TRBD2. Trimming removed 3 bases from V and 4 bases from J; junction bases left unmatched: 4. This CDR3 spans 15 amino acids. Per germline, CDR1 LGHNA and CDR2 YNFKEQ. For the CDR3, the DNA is TGTGCCAGCAGCCAGAGCGGGGGGCAATACAATGAGCAGTTCTTC. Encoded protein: CASSQSGGQYNEQFF.

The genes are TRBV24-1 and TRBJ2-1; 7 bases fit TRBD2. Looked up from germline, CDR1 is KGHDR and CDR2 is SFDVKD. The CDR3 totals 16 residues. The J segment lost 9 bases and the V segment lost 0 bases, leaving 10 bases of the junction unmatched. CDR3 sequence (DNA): TGTGCCACCAGTGATTTGGCGGGAGAAGGTCAGAGTGAGCAGTTCTTC. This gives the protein CATSDLAGEGQSEQFF.

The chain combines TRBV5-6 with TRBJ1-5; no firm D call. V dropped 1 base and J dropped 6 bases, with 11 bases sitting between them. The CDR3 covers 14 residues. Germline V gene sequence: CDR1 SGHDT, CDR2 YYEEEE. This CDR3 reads CASSLSGGGQPQHF. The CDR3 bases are TGTGCCAGCAGCTTGAGTGGCGGTGGTCAGCCCCAGCATTTT.

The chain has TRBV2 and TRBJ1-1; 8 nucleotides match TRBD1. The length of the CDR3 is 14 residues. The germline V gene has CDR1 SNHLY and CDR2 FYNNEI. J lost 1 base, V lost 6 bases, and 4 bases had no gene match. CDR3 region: CASSEQGGNTEAFF. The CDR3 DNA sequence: TGTGCCAGCAGCGAACAGGGGGGGAACACTGAAGCTTTCTTT. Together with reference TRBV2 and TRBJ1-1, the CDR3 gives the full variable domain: EPEVTQTPSHQVTQMGQEVILRCVPISNHLYFYWYRQILGQKVEFLVSFYNNEISEKSEIFDDQFSVERPDGSNFTLKIRSTKLEDSAMYFCASSEQGGNTEAFFGQGTRLTVV.

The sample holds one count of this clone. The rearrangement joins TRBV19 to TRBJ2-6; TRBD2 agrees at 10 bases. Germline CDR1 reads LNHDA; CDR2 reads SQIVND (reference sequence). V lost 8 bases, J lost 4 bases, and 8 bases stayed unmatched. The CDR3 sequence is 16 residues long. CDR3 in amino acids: CASESGRAAGANVLTF. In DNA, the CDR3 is TGTGCCAGTGAGAGCGGGAGGGCAGCGGGGGCCAACGTCCTGACTTTC.

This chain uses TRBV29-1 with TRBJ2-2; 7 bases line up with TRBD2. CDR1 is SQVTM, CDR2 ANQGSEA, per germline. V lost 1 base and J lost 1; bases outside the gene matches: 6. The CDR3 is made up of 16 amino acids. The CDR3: CSVEVPGTKNTGELFF. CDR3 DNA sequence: TGCAGCGTTGAAGTTCCCGGGACTAAGAACACCGGGGAGCTGTTTTTT.

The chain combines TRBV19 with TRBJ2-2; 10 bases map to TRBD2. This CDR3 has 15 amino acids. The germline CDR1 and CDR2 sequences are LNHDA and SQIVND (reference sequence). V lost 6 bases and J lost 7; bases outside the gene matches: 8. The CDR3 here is CASRGAGGPVGELFF. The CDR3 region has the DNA TGTGCCAGTAGAGGAGCGGGAGGGCCAGTCGGGGAGCTGTTTTTT. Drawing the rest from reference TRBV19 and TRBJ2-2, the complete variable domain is DGGITQSPKYLFRKEGQNVTLSCEQNLNHDAMYWYRQDPGQGLRLIYYSQIVNDFQKGDIAEGYSVSREKKESFPLTVTSAQKNPTAFYLCASRGAGGPVGELFFGEGSRLTVL.

CDR3 bases: TGCGCCAGCAACTCGGGACAATCGAATGAAGCTTTCTTT. This translates into CASNSGQSNEAFF. J is TRBJ1-1 and V is TRBV10-2, with D possibly TRBD1 on 6 matching bases. Germline values: CDR1 WSHSY, CDR2 SAAADI. This CDR3 has 13 residues. Trimming left V 7 bases short and J 7 bases short, with 16 bases between.

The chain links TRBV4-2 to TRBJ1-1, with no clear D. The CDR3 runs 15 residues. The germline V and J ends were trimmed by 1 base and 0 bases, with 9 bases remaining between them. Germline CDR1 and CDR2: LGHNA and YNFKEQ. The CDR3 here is CASSQVEQLNTEAFF. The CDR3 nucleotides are TGTGCCAGCAGCCAAGTAGAACAGTTGAACACTGAAGCTTTCTTT.

The CDR3 DNA reads as TGCGCCAGCAGCTTGGAGGGGGCGTTGGGTGAGCAGTTCTTC. This translates into CASSLEGALGEQFF. The gene calls are TRBV5-1 and TRBJ2-1; TRBD1 agrees at 7 bases. Germline CDR1 SGHRS, CDR2 YFSETQ. The CDR3 is made up of 14 amino acids. After removal of 0 bases from V and 9 bases from J, the junction contained 6 bases not matched to a gene.

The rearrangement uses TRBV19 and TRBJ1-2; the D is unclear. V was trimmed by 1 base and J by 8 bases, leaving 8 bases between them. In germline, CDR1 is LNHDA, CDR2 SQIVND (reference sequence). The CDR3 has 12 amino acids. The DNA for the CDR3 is TGTGCCAGTAGTATAGGCGGTTCCGGCTACACCTTC. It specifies CASSIGGSGYTF.

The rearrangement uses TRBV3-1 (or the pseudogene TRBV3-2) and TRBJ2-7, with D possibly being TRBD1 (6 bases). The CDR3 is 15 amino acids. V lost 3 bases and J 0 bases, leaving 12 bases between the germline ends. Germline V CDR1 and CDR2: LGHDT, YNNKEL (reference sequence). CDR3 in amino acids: CASSHDLGGSYEQYF. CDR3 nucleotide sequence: TGTGCCAGCAGCCACGACCTAGGGGGCTCCTACGAGCAGTACTTC.

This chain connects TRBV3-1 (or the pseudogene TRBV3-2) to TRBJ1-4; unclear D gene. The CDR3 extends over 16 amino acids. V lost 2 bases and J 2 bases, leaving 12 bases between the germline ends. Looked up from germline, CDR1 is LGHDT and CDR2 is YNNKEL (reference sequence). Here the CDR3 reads CASSQSSLGTNEKLFF. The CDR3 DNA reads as TGTGCCAGCAGCCAATCCTCATTGGGCACTAATGAAAAACTGTTTTTT.

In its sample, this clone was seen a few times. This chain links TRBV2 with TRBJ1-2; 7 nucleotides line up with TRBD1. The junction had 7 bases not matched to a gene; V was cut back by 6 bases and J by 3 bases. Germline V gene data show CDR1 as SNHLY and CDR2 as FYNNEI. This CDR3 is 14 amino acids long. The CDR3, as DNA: TGTGCCAGCAGACCGGGACAGCGAGACTATGGCTACACCTTC. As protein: CASRPGQRDYGYTF.

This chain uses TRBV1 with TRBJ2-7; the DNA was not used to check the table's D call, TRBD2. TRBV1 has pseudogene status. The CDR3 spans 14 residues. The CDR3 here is CTSSQDSSCDEQYF. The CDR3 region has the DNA TGCACCAGCAGCCAAGATTCATCGTGCGACGAGCAGTACTTC.